One and the same sample provided the 27 T cell receptor beta chains below, sequenced in a study of blood T cells in healthy people across ages. It was with a sample-barcoded 5' primer and a J-beta primer mix that a second PCR of roughly 7 to 12 cycles was run. MiXCR, run by TCRdb on the 5' RACE reads, gives a single entry per CDR3 protein. Altogether about 730,000 distinct CDR3 sequences are present, approximately 39% being singletons, with the ten largest covering 20% to 25%. Source material: blood. Receptors were obtained from an older woman in good health.

This clonotype showed up just once. The chain links TRBV29-1 to TRBJ2-2, with no clear D. Trimming shortened V by 5 bases and J by 1 base, and 2 bases separated the two germline ends. Germline V lookup: CDR1 SQVTM, CDR2 ANQGSEA. This CDR3 contains 11 residues. The DNA for the CDR3 is TGCAGCGTTAAGAACACCGGGGAGCTGTTTTTT. Translated, it gives CSVKNTGELFF.

The V call is TRBV5-1, the J call TRBJ1-4, with D perhaps TRBD1 (6 bases). Germline V lookup: CDR1 SGHRS, CDR2 YFSETQ. V was clipped by 0 bases and J by 8 bases, with 14 bases between them. The CDR3 totals 15 residues. Here the CDR3 reads CASSLETRDTEKLFF. The CDR3, as DNA: TGCGCCAGCAGCTTGGAGACCCGGGACACAGAAAAACTGTTTTTT. The full variable domain, rest sourced from reference TRBV5-1 and TRBJ1-4, is KAGVTQTPRYLIKTRGQQVTLSCSPISGHRSVSWYQQTPGQGLQFLFEYFSETQRNKGNFPGRFSGRQFSNSRSEMNVSTLELGDSALYLCASSLETRDTEKLFFGSGTQLSVL.

The chain links TRBV30 to TRBJ1-5; D gene uncertain. The CDR3 covers 13 residues. Per the germline V gene, CDR1 is GTSNPN and CDR2 is SVGIG (reference sequence). Trimming pared 5 bases from V and 3 bases from J, leaving 11 bases between. The CDR3 region has the DNA TGTGCCTGGGAGACTGCGGCCAATCAGCCCCAGCATTTT. Protein sequence: CAWETAANQPQHF.

The chain uses TRBV7-9 and TRBJ1-4; D is ambiguous. The V gene's germline CDR1 is SEHNR and CDR2 FQNEAQ (reference sequence). Trimming cost V 2 bases and J 7 bases, with 5 bases left between them. The CDR3 covers 12 residues. The CDR3 region is CASSLMGEKLFF. The CDR3 DNA sequence: TGTGCCAGCAGCTTAATGGGTGAAAAACTGTTTTTT.

The rearrangement joins TRBV2 to TRBJ2-5; TRBD1 might be the D (5 bases). Germline lookup yields CDR1 SNHLY and CDR2 FYNNEI. Trimming left V 8 bases short and J 4 bases short, with 14 bases between. This CDR3 has 13 residues. CDR3 nucleotide sequence: TGTGCCAGCCGAGTGGGGCTGGGAGAGACCCAGTACTTC. Translation gives CASRVGLGETQYF. The full variable domain, its missing parts supplied by reference TRBV2 and TRBJ2-5, is EPEVTQTPSHQVTQMGQEVILRCVPISNHLYFYWYRQILGQKVEFLVSFYNNEISEKSEIFDDQFSVERPDGSNFTLKIRSTKLEDSAMYFCASRVGLGETQYFGPGTRLLVL.

The chain has TRBV27 and TRBJ1-3; 7 positions match TRBD1. This CDR3 region has 16 residues. Germline V CDR1 and CDR2: MNHEY, SMNVEV (reference sequence). V gave up 5 bases and J gave up 0 bases; unmatched junction bases: 7. CDR3 coding DNA: TGTGCCAGCAGTCAGACAGGGTCATTCTCTGGAAACACCATATATTTT. This translates into CASSQTGSFSGNTIYF.

In its sample, this clonotype was seen a few times. The chain couples TRBV10-3 to TRBJ2-1, with 8 bases that match TRBD2. CDR3 length equals 16 residues. Germline values: CDR1 ENHRY, CDR2 SYGVKD. The junction had 11 bases not matched to a gene; V was cut back by 10 bases and J by 0 bases. The CDR3 here is CATTRGGGSSYNEQFF. CDR3 bases: TGTGCCACCACCCGGGGGGGCGGGAGCTCCTACAATGAGCAGTTCTTC.

This clonotype was seen a single time. The V call is TRBV7-2, the J call TRBJ2-1, with 10 nucleotides matching TRBD1. The V gene's germline CDR1 is SGHTA and CDR2 FQGNSA. This CDR3 comprises 14 residues. V lost 6 bases to trimming and J lost 7 bases; unmatched junction nucleotides: 6. The CDR3 spells CASRAGTGENEQFF. The CDR3 nucleotides are TGTGCCAGCAGGGCAGGGACAGGGGAAAATGAGCAGTTCTTC.

This chain connects TRBV20-1 to TRBJ1-5, with 11 bases identical to TRBD1. The CDR3 runs to 16 residues. The germline V gene has CDR1 DFQATT and CDR2 SNEGSKA (reference sequence). J lost 0 bases, V lost 6 bases, and 7 bases had no gene match. CDR3 nucleotide sequence: TGCAGTGCAAAGGACAGGGGGCCCTATAGCAATCAGCCCCAGCATTTT. Protein product: CSAKDRGPYSNQPQHF.

This clonotype was seen only once. The rearrangement uses TRBV7-2 and TRBJ1-4; possible D gene TRBD1, 5 bases. V dropped 0 bases and J dropped 4 bases, with 12 bases sitting between them. The CDR3 totals 16 residues. Germline V gives CDR1 SGHTA, CDR2 FQGNSA. CDR3 bases: TGTGCCAGCAGCTTAGCGACCCAGGGCTATAATGAAAAACTGTTTTTT. Protein: CASSLATQGYNEKLFF.

This clonotype occurred a few times. The genes are TRBV9 and TRBJ2-7; D not certain. V was trimmed by 0 bases and J by 0 bases, leaving 7 bases between them. This CDR3 has 14 amino acids. Germline loops: CDR1 SGDLS, CDR2 YYNGEE. The CDR3 nucleotides read TGTGCCAGCAGCGTAGGGGTCAGCTCCTACGAGCAGTACTTC. Residues: CASSVGVSSYEQYF.

The rearrangement joins TRBV24-1 to TRBJ2-3; a weak D match, TRBD2 (6 bases). The CDR3 is 17 residues long. Germline V gives CDR1 KGHDR, CDR2 SFDVKD. Trimming left V 5 bases short and J 0 bases short, with 17 bases between. CDR3 protein: CATSASSGRPSTDTQYF. CDR3 sequence (DNA): TGTGCCACCAGTGCCTCGAGCGGGCGGCCCAGCACAGATACGCAGTATTTT.

This clonotype showed up just a few times. CDR3: CSAPYTDTQYF. As DNA, the CDR3 is TGCAGTGCTCCCTACACAGATACGCAGTATTTT. The rearrangement links TRBV20-1 to TRBJ2-3; no definite D call. The length of the CDR3 is 11 residues. V dropped 5 bases and J dropped 2 bases, with 5 bases sitting between them. Germline CDR1 DFQATT, CDR2 SNEGSKA (reference sequence).

The CDR3 sequence: CASSPPALETQYF. The CDR3 DNA follows: TGTGCCAGCTCACCACCTGCGTTGGAGACCCAGTACTTC. V is TRBV18 and J is TRBJ2-5; D is uncertain. CDR3 length: 13 amino acids. V gave up 0 bases and J gave up 5 bases, with 7 bases separating them. The V gene's germline CDR1 is KGHSH and CDR2 LQKENI.

The rearrangement uses TRBV6-5 and TRBJ2-7; TRBD2 matches 11 bases. Per the germline V gene, CDR1 is MNHEY and CDR2 is SVGAGI. The CDR3 covers 15 residues. With V trimmed by 6 bases and J by 4 bases, 8 bases remained unmatched. The CDR3 spells CASRGGTSGRYEQYF. CDR3 DNA: TGTGCCAGCAGAGGCGGGACTAGCGGCAGGTACGAGCAGTACTTC.

The chain carries TRBV2 and TRBJ2-3; 14 nucleotides agree with TRBD2. This CDR3 has 15 residues. V lost 7 bases and J lost 6; bases outside the gene matches: 6. Germline CDR1 is SNHLY and CDR2 is FYNNEI. CDR3 loop: CASTGWTSGRDTQYF. The CDR3 bases are TGTGCCAGCACCGGGTGGACTAGCGGGAGGGATACGCAGTATTTT. Full variable domain (missing parts from reference TRBV2 and TRBJ2-3): EPEVTQTPSHQVTQMGQEVILRCVPISNHLYFYWYRQILGQKVEFLVSFYNNEISEKSEIFDDQFSVERPDGSNFTLKIRSTKLEDSAMYFCASTGWTSGRDTQYFGPGTRLTVL.

The chain uses TRBV28 and TRBJ2-5; 8 nucleotides agree with TRBD1. V trimming: 4 bases; J trimming: 2 bases; junction bases outside the gene matches: 6. CDR3 size: 15 residues. Germline assignment: CDR1 MDHEN and CDR2 SYDVKM. CDR3 coding DNA: TGTGCCAGCAGTTCGTGGACAGGGTCACAAGAGACCCAGTACTTC. Translated, it gives CASSSWTGSQETQYF.

This chain joins TRBV29-1 and TRBJ2-4; TRBD1 or TRBD2 may be the D gene (6 bases each). The CDR3 consists of 16 residues. Between the trimmed V and J ends, which lost 0 bases and 6 bases, there was a span of 18 bases. In germline, CDR1 is SQVTM, CDR2 ANQGSEA. This CDR3 is CSVEDTGASARNIQYF. The CDR3 nucleotides read TGCAGCGTTGAAGATACGGGGGCCTCTGCTCGAAACATTCAGTACTTC.

This clonotype has at least ten counts. The chain uses TRBV7-2 and TRBJ2-5, with TRBD2 matching over 8 bases. The CDR3 has 14 residues. Germline V gene sequence: CDR1 SGHTA, CDR2 FQGNSA. The ends lost 3 bases at V and 3 bases at J; junction bases unmatched: 3. In DNA form, the CDR3 reads TGTGCCAGCAGCTTGCAACTAGCGGAAGAGACCCAGTACTTC. Translating gives CASSLQLAEETQYF.

This clonotype was counted a few times. The chain is built from TRBV3-1 and TRBJ2-3; maybe TRBD1 (6 bases). V gave up 0 bases and J gave up 8 bases, with 6 bases separating them. This CDR3 has 12 residues. Germline loops: CDR1 LGHDT, CDR2 YNNKEL (reference sequence). CDR3 sequence (DNA): TGTGCCAGCAGCCAAGAACAGGGTACGCAGTATTTT. Amino acids: CASSQEQGTQYF.

This sequence joins TRBV7-3 and TRBJ1-1; D gene uncertain. Trimming took off 6 bases at V and 7 bases at J, with 15 bases between the two ends. This CDR3 region has 13 residues. In germline, CDR1 is SGHTA, CDR2 FQGTGA. The DNA for the CDR3 is TGTGCCAGCAGTATCGATTGGGGTGATGAAGCTTTCTTT. The encoded protein is CASSIDWGDEAFF.

This sequence joins TRBV4-3 and TRBJ2-3, with 8 bases identical to TRBD2. This CDR3 is 15 amino acids long. Germline-derived CDR1 and CDR2 are LGHNA and YSLEER. The trim removed 2 bases at V and 6 bases at J, leaving 7 bases unmatched. The CDR3 sequence: CASSQNSGTGDTQYF. The CDR3, as DNA: TGCGCCAGCAGCCAAAATAGCGGGACCGGGGATACGCAGTATTTT.

About this clonotype: One end of the junction is discordant with germline, which a read error may explain. The genes are TRBV29-1 and TRBJ1-1; D call uncertain. Looked up from germline, CDR1 is SQVTM and CDR2 is ANQGSEA. This CDR3 contains 13 residues. The CDR3 DNA reads TGCAGCGACACCGGCCAGCTGAACACAGAAGCTTTCTTT. This codes for CSDTGQLNTEAFF.

The chain couples TRBV5-1 to TRBJ2-7; 11 positions agree with TRBD1. Germline V gene sequence: CDR1 SGHRS, CDR2 YFSETQ. The CDR3 loop spans 17 amino acids. J gave up 7 bases and V 0 bases, and 12 bases lay outside the gene matches. CDR3 protein: CASSLDIGTGGLREQYF. CDR3 coding DNA: TGCGCCAGCAGCTTGGATATCGGGACAGGGGGGCTGAGAGAGCAGTACTTC. Full variable domain (outside the CDR3, taken from reference TRBV5-1 and TRBJ2-7): KAGVTQTPRYLIKTRGQQVTLSCSPISGHRSVSWYQQTPGQGLQFLFEYFSETQRNKGNFPGRFSGRQFSNSRSEMNVSTLELGDSALYLCASSLDIGTGGLREQYFGPGTRLTVT.

The DNA of the CDR3 is TGTGCCAGCAGTGACGACGGAGGCCGAGAGGGGTACTTC. It translates to CASSDDGGREGYF. This chain connects TRBV6-5 to TRBJ2-7; tentatively, D is TRBD2 (5 bases). This CDR3 region has 13 residues. CDR1 and CDR2 from the germline V gene are MNHEY and SVGAGI. Trimming shortened V by 5 bases and J by 12 bases, and 20 bases separated the two germline ends.

This chain joins TRBV15 and TRBJ2-1, with 11 bases aligning to TRBD2. The CDR3 covers 16 residues. The germline V gene encodes CDR1 LNHNV and CDR2 YYDKDF (reference sequence). V shed 5 bases and J 3 bases; nucleotides not matched to a gene: 6. In nucleotides, the CDR3 is TGTGCCACCAGCTTCGGCCTAGCGGGAGGCTACAATGAGCAGTTCTTC. It is translated as CATSFGLAGGYNEQFF.

In this sample, this clonotype turned up once. The chain joins TRBV5-8 to TRBJ2-1; no clear D. The DNA end is more similar to TRBJ2-7, so the J call may be wrong. CDR3 length: 14 amino acids. Looked up from germline, CDR1 is SGHTS and CDR2 is YDEGEE. DNA for the CDR3: TGTGCCAGCAGCTTGAGACGCTCCTACAATGAGCAGTACTTC. Its translation: CASSLRRSYNEQYF.